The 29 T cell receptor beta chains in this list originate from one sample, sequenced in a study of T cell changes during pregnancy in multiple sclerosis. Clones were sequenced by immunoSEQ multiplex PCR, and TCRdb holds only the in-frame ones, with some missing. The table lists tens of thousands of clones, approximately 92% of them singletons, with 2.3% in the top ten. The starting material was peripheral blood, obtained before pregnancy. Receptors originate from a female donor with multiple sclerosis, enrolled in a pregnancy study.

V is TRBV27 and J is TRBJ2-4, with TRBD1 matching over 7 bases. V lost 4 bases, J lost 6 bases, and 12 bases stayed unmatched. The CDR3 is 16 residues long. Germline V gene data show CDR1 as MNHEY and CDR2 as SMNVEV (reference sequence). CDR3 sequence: CASSSTPDRAGNIQYF. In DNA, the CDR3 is TGTGCCAGCAGTTCAACCCCCGACAGGGCTGGAAACATTCAGTACTTC.

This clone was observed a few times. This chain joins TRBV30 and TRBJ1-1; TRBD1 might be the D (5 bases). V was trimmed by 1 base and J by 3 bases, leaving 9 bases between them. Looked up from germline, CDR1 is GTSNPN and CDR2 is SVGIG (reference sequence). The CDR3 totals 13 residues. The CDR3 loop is CAWSGQLYTEAFF. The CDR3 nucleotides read TGTGCCTGGAGTGGACAGTTGTACACTGAAGCTTTCTTT. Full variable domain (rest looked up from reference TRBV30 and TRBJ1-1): SQTIHQWPATLVQPVGSPLSLECTVEGTSNPNLYWYRQAAGRGLQLLFYSVGIGQISSEVPQNLSASRPQDRQFILSSKKLLLSDSGFYLCAWSGQLYTEAFFGQGTRLTVV.

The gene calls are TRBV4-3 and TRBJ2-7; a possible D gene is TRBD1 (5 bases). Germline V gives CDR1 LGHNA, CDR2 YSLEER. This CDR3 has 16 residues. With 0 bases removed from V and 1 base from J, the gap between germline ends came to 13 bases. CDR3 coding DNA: TGCGCCAGCAGCCAAGATCGGGCAGGGTCGTCCTACGAGCAGTACTTC. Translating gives CASSQDRAGSSYEQYF.

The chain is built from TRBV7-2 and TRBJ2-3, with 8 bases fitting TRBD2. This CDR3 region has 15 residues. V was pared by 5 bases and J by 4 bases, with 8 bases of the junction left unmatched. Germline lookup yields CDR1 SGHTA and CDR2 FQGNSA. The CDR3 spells CASSRGGLDSDTQYF. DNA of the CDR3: TGTGCCAGCAGCCGAGGGGGACTAGACTCAGATACGCAGTATTTT.

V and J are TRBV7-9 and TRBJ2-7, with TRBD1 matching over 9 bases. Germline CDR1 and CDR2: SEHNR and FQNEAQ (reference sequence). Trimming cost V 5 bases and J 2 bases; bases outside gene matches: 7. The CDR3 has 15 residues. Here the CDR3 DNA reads TGTGCCAGCAGCCACGACAGGGGGATAACCTACGAGCAGTACTTC. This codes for CASSHDRGITYEQYF.

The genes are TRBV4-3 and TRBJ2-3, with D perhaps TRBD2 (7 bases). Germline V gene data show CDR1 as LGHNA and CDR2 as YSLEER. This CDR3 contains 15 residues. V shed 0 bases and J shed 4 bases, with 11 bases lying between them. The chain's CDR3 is CASSQEVGGADTQYF. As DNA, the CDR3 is TGCGCCAGCAGCCAAGAAGTAGGGGGGGCAGATACGCAGTATTTT.

CDR3 region: CASSLAGGGEQYF. In nucleotides, the CDR3 is TGTGCCAGCAGCTTAGCGGGGGGAGGGGAGCAGTACTTC. The V gene is TRBV7-2, the J gene TRBJ2-7; 7 nucleotides agree with TRBD2. The CDR3 consists of 13 residues. Germline lookup yields CDR1 SGHTA and CDR2 FQGNSA. Trimming cost V 0 bases and J 7 bases; bases outside gene matches: 3.

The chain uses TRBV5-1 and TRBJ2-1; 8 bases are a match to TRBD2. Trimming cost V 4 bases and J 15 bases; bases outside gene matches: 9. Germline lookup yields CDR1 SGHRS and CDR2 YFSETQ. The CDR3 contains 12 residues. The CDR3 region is CASSDLAGAPFF. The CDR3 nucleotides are TGCGCCAGCAGCGACCTAGCGGGCGCGCCGTTCTTC.

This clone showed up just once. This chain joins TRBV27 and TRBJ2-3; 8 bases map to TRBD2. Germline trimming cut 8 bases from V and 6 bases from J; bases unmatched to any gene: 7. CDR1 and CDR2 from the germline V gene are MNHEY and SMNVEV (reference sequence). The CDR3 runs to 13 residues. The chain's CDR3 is CASGRTSIDTQYF. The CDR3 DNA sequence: TGTGCCAGCGGCCGGACTAGCATTGATACGCAGTATTTT.

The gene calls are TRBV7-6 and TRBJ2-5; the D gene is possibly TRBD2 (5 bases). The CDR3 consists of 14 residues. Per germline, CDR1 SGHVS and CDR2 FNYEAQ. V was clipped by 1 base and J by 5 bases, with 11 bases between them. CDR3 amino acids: CASSLGASLETQYF. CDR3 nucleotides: TGTGCCAGCAGCTTAGGGGCTAGCTTGGAGACCCAGTACTTC.

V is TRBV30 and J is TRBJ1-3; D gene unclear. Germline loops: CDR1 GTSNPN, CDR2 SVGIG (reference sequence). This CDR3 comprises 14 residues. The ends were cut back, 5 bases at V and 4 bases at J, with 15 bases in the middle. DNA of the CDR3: TGTGCCTGGCAGAGAGGGAGATCAGGAAACACCATATATTTT. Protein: CAWQRGRSGNTIYF.

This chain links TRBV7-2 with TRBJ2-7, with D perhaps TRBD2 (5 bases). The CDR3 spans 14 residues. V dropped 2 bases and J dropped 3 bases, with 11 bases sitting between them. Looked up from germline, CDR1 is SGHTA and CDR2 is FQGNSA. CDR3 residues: CASSLSGDNYEQYF. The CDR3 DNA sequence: TGTGCCAGCAGCTTAAGCGGTGACAACTACGAGCAGTACTTC.

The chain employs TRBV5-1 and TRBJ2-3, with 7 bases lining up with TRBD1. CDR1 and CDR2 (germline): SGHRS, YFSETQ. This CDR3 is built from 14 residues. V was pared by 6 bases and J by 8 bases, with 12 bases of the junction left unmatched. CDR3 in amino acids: CASNPWTGPSTQYF. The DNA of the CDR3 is TGCGCCAGCAACCCCTGGACAGGACCCTCTACGCAGTATTTT.

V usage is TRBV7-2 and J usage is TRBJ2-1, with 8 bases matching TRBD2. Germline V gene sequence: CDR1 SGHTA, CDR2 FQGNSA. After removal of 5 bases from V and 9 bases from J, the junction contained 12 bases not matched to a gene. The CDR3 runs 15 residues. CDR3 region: CASSPVAGSRGEQFF. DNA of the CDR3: TGTGCCAGCAGCCCGGTAGCGGGAAGTCGAGGTGAGCAGTTCTTC.

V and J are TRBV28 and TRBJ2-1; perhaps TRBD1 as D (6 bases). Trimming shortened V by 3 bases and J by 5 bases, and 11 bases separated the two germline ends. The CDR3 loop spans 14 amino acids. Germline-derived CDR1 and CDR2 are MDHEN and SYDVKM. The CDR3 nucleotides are TGTGCCAGCAGTTTCGGGACATTGGACAATGAGCAGTTCTTC. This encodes CASSFGTLDNEQFF.

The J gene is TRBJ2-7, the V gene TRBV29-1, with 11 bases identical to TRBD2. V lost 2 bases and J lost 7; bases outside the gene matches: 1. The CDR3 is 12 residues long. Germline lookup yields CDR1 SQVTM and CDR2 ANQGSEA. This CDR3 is CSVELAGGEQYF. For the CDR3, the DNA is TGCAGCGTTGAACTAGCGGGAGGAGAGCAGTACTTC.

The CDR3 region has the DNA TGTGCCAGCAGTCCTGACTCTGGCTTATCCTACGAGCAGTACTTC. Amino acid sequence: CASSPDSGLSYEQYF. V and J are TRBV27 and TRBJ2-7; no reliable D call. V lost 5 bases and J lost 1, with 15 bases in between. The germline CDR1 and CDR2 sequences are MNHEY and SMNVEV (reference sequence). The CDR3 length is 15 residues.

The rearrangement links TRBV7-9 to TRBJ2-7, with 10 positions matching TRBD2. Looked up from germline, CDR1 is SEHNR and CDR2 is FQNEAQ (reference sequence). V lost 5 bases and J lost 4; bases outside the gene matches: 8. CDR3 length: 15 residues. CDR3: CASSQSLAGEYEQYF. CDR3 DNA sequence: TGTGCCAGCAGCCAAAGCCTAGCGGGGGAATACGAGCAGTACTTC.

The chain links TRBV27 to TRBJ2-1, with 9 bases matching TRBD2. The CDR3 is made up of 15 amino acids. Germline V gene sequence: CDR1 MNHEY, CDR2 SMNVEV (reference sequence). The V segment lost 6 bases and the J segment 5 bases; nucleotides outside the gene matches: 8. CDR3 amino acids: CASRRRASGNNEQFF. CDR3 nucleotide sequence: TGTGCCAGCAGGCGTCGGGCTAGCGGGAACAATGAGCAGTTCTTC.

The CDR3 region is CAWSTSGSYTGELFF. In nucleotides, the CDR3 is TGTGCCTGGAGCACTAGCGGGAGTTATACCGGGGAGCTGTTTTTT. This chain connects TRBV30 to TRBJ2-2, with 11 positions matching TRBD2. With 3 bases clipped from V and 5 bases from J, the junction kept 5 bases outside the gene matches. The length of the CDR3 is 15 residues. Germline V gives CDR1 GTSNPN, CDR2 SVGIG (reference sequence).

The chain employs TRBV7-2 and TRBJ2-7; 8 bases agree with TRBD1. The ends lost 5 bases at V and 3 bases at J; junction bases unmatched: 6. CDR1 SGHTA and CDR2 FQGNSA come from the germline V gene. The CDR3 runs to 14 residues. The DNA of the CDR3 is TGTGCCAGCAGCAAAGGACAGGGTCTCTACGAGCAGTACTTC. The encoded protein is CASSKGQGLYEQYF.

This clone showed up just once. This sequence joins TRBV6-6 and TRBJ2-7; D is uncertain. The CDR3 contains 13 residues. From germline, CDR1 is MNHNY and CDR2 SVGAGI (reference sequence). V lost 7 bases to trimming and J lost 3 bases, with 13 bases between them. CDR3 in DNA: TGTGCCAGCAAGCATCCCCTAGACTACGAGCAGTACTTC. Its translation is CASKHPLDYEQYF.

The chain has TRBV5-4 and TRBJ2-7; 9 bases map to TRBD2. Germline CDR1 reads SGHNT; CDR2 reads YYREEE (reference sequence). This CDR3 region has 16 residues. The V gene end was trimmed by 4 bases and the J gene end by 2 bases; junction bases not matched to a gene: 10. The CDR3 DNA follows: TGTGCCAGCAGCAAAGGAACACTAGCGGGCGCCTACGAGCAGTACTTC. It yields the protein CASSKGTLAGAYEQYF.

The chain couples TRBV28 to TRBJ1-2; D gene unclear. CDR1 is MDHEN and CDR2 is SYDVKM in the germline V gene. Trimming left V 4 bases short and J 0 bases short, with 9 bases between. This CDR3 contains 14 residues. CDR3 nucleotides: TGTGCCAGCAGTTCAGGTTCATCTAACTATGGCTACACCTTC. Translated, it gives CASSSGSSNYGYTF.

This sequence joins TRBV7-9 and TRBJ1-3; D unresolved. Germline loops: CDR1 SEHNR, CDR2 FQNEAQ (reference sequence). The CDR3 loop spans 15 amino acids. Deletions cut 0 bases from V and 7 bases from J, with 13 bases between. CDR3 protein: CASSLASGSGNTIYF. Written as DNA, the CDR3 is TGTGCCAGCAGCTTAGCATCGGGATCCGGGAACACCATATATTTT.

The CDR3 nucleotides read TGTGCCAGCAGTGGGGCAGGGGTTACCGGGGAGCTGTTTTTT. Encoded protein: CASSGAGVTGELFF. The gene calls are TRBV2 and TRBJ2-2; possibly TRBD1 for D (6 bases). V gave up 4 bases and J gave up 5 bases, with 11 bases separating them. Looked up from germline, CDR1 is SNHLY and CDR2 is FYNNEI. The CDR3 is 14 amino acids.

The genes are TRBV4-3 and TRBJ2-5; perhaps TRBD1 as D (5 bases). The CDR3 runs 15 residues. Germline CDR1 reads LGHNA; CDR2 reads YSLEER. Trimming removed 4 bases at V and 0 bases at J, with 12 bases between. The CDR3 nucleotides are TGCGCCAGCAGCCTGGAACAGGAATACCAAGAGACCCAGTACTTC. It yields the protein CASSLEQEYQETQYF.

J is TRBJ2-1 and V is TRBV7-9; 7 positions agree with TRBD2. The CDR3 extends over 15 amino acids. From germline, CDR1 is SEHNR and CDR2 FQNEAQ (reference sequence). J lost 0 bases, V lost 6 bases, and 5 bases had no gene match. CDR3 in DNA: TGTGCCAGCAGTAGCGGGCCGAGCTCCTACAATGAGCAGTTCTTC. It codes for CASSSGPSSYNEQFF.

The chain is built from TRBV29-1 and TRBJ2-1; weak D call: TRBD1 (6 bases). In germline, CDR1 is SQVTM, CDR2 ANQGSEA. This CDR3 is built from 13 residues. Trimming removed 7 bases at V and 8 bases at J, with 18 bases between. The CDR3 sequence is CSGEGQSLDEQFF. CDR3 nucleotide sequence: TGCAGCGGTGAGGGACAAAGCCTCGATGAGCAGTTCTTC.